This TCR beta chain was profiled in a study of Graves' ophthalmopathy and Graves' hyperthyroidism. PBMCs were isolated from an approximately 10 ml sample of fresh peripheral blood. This clonotype has ten or more counts. Germline V gene lookup returns CDR1 KGHSH and CDR2 LQKENI. The length of the CDR3 is 13 residues. The ends were cut back, 3 bases at V and 1 base at J, with 6 bases in the middle. RNA transcripts were the template, and TCR beta CDR3 regions were amplified from them. Second-round multiplex PCR came after a first-round RT-PCR that employed HTBI primers. TCRdb re-analysed the multiplex PCR reads in MiXCR, keeping a single row per CDR3 protein. The profile shows hundreds of thousands of distinct CDR3 sequences, around a fifth of them singletons.

Sequencing was carried out using peripheral blood. This chain uses TRBV18 with TRBJ2-5; no firm D call. This sequence was found in a woman aged 18-29 years with stable Graves' hyperthyroidism. In DNA, the CDR3 is TGTGCCAGCTCACCGCGACGCCAAGAGACCCAGTACTTC. This codes for CASSPRRQETQYF.